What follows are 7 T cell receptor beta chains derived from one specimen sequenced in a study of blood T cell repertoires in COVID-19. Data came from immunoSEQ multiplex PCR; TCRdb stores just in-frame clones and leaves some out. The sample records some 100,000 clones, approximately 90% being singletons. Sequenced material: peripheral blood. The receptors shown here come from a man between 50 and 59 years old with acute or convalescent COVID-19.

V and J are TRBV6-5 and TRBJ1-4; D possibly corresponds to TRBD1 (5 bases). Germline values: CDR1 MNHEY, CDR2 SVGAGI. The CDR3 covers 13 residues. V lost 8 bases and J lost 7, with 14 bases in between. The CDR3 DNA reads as TGTGCCAGCGAATACAGGCGTAGTGAAAAACTGTTTTTT. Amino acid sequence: CASEYRRSEKLFF.

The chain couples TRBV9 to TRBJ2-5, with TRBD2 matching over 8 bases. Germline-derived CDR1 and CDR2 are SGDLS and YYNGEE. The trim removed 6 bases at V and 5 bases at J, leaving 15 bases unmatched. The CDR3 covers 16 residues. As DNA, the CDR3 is TGTGCCAGCACCAGAGGCCCTGGCGGGAGGTTGGAGACCCAGTACTTC. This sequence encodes CASTRGPGGRLETQYF.

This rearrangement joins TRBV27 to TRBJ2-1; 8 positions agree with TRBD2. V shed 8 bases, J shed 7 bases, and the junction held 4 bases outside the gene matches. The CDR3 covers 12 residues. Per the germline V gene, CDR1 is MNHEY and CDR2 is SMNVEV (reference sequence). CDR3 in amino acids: CASPGGGNEQFF. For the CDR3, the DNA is TGTGCCAGCCCGGGGGGGGGAAATGAGCAGTTCTTC.

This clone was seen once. The CDR3 region is CASSLARQGGSPLHF. CDR3 DNA: TGTGCCAGCAGCTTAGCGCGACAGGGAGGTTCACCCCTCCACTTT. The J gene is TRBJ1-6, the V gene TRBV7-9; 7 bases fit TRBD1. V lost 0 bases to trimming and J lost 9 bases; unmatched junction nucleotides: 5. The CDR3 contains 15 residues. The germline CDR1 and CDR2 sequences are SEHNR and FQNEAQ (reference sequence).

CDR3 nucleotides: TGTGCCAGCAGCGCCTACCCACACCACACTAGCGGGAGCCCCTATTTT. It specifies CASSAYPHHTSGSPYF. The rearrangement joins TRBV9 to TRBJ2-3; 11 positions agree with TRBD2. CDR3 length equals 16 residues. Germline V gene data show CDR1 as SGDLS and CDR2 as YYNGEE. J lost 15 bases, V lost 3 bases, and 18 bases had no gene match.

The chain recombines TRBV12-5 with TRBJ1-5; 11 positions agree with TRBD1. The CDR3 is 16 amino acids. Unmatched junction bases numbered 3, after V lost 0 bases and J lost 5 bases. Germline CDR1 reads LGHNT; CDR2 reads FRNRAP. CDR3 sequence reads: CASGLVRTGGDQPQHF. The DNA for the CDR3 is TGTGCTAGTGGTTTGGTAAGGACAGGGGGCGATCAGCCCCAGCATTTT.

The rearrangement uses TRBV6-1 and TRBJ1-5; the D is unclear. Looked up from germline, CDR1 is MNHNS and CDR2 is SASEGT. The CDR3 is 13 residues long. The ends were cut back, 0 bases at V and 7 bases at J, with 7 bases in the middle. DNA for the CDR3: TGTGCCAGCAGTGAAGCGCTAAGACAGCCCCAGCATTTT. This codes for CASSEALRQPQHF.